The 28 T cell receptor beta chains presented below share a single source sample, sequenced in a study of neurological immune-mediated disorders. In TCRdb, the 5' RACE reads were re-called with MiXCR into one record per CDR3 protein. The sample consists of tens of thousands of distinct CDR3 sequences, more than 9% of them appearing once. Sequenced sample: CD4+ T cells from blood. The receptors stem from a woman in her twenties or thirties with HTLV-1-associated myelopathy (HAM/TSP).

Many counts were recorded for this clonotype. The chain recombines TRBV20-1 with TRBJ2-7, with TRBD1 matching over 8 bases. Trimming cost V 5 bases and J 5 bases; bases outside gene matches: 11. This CDR3 contains 14 residues. Germline CDR1 and CDR2: DFQATT and SNEGSKA (reference sequence). CDR3 nucleotide sequence: TGCAGTGCTCCCGGACAGGGTAAGGTGAACGAGCAGTACTTC. Its translation: CSAPGQGKVNEQYF.

This clonotype occurred many times. The V call is TRBV20-1, the J call TRBJ2-7; D may be TRBD2 (6 bases). Trimming stripped 1 base from V and 2 bases from J, with 9 bases between. The germline V gene encodes CDR1 DFQATT and CDR2 SNEGSKA (reference sequence). The CDR3 has 13 residues. The CDR3 coding sequence is TGCAGTGCTAGAGGGGACTTAACCTACGAGCAGTACTTC. Its translation: CSARGDLTYEQYF.

This clonotype was observed at least ten times. The chain links TRBV20-1 to TRBJ1-5; D unresolved. The CDR3 runs 14 residues. The germline gives CDR1 DFQATT, CDR2 SNEGSKA (reference sequence). V lost 0 bases and J 3 bases, leaving 9 bases between the germline ends. The CDR3 coding sequence is TGCAGTGCTAGAGAGGCGCAGGCCAATCAGCCCCAGCATTTT. This codes for CSAREAQANQPQHF.

In this sample, this clonotype turned up many times. This sequence joins TRBV5-5 and TRBJ2-3, with D possibly being TRBD2 (6 bases). The germline gives CDR1 SGHKS, CDR2 YYEKEE (reference sequence). The CDR3 extends over 16 amino acids. Trimming shortened V by 4 bases and J by 4 bases, and 19 bases separated the two germline ends. The CDR3 sequence: CASSPEGRGRPDTQYF. The DNA of the CDR3 is TGTGCCAGCAGCCCGGAGGGGCGGGGACGCCCAGATACGCAGTATTTT.

This clonotype showed up just a few times. V is TRBV30 and J is TRBJ2-7; D is unresolved. Looked up from germline, CDR1 is GTSNPN and CDR2 is SVGIG (reference sequence). The CDR3 runs 11 residues. V was pared by 1 base and J by 5 bases, with 6 bases between. The CDR3 here is CAWSGYHEQYF. CDR3 nucleotide sequence: TGTGCCTGGAGTGGGTACCACGAGCAGTACTTC.

The genes are TRBV2 and TRBJ2-1; TRBD2 is a possible D gene (7 bases). Between the trimmed V and J ends, which lost 6 bases and 9 bases, there was a span of 18 bases. Germline lookup yields CDR1 SNHLY and CDR2 FYNNEI. The CDR3 sequence is 14 residues long. CDR3 amino acids: CASRLEGGPREQFF. The CDR3 DNA is TGTGCCAGCAGGTTAGAGGGGGGGCCTCGTGAGCAGTTCTTC.

With respect to this clonotype: A single base separates this from a much larger clone, so it may be a read error. The V gene is TRBV19, the J gene TRBJ1-6; D gene ambiguous. The V end lost 2 bases, the J end lost 12 bases, and 8 bases lay between the germline ends. The CDR3 length is 12 residues. Germline V gives CDR1 LNHDA, CDR2 SQIVND (reference sequence). CDR3 bases: TGTGCCAGTAGTATATTAAACGTACCCCTCCACTTT. Translation gives CASSILNVPLHF.

This clonotype was counted at least ten times. This chain joins TRBV3-1 and TRBJ1-5, with unresolved D. V was pared by 2 bases and J by 3 bases, with 5 bases between. Germline-derived CDR1 and CDR2 are LGHDT and YNNKEL (reference sequence). There are 13 residues in the CDR3. CDR3 in amino acids: CASSQSDNQPQHF. For the CDR3, the DNA is TGTGCCAGCAGCCAATCTGACAATCAGCCCCAGCATTTT.

This clonotype was observed many times. This chain links TRBV29-1 with TRBJ2-3, with 9 nucleotides matching TRBD1. The CDR3 loop spans 15 amino acids. Germline V lookup: CDR1 SQVTM, CDR2 ANQGSEA. CDR3 sequence: CSAALGDRGTDTQYF. The CDR3 region has the DNA TGCAGTGCCGCCCTGGGGGACAGGGGCACAGATACGCAGTATTTT.

This clonotype was counted ten times or more. The CDR3: CASSLGHALDTQYF. DNA for the CDR3: TGTGCCAGCAGCTTGGGTCACGCGCTAGATACGCAGTATTTT. The rearrangement joins TRBV5-5 to TRBJ2-3; D is undetermined. Germline lookup yields CDR1 SGHKS and CDR2 YYEKEE (reference sequence). With 0 bases removed from V and 5 bases from J, the gap between germline ends came to 10 bases. The CDR3 has 14 amino acids.

This clonotype was seen repeatedly, ten times or more. The genes are TRBV5-1 and TRBJ1-6, with 9 bases matching TRBD1. V dropped 4 bases and J dropped 5; count of bases not matched to a gene: 4. Per germline, CDR1 SGHRS and CDR2 YFSETQ. This CDR3 is 15 amino acids long. CDR3 bases: TGCGCCAGCAGCCCGGGGACAGGGAATAATTCACCCCTCCACTTT. This encodes CASSPGTGNNSPLHF.

This clonotype occurred many times. The V gene is TRBV5-1, the J gene TRBJ1-3; no definite D call. The CDR3 has 16 residues. Germline CDR1 is SGHRS and CDR2 is YFSETQ. The V end was cut by 0 bases, the J end by 7 bases, with 17 bases between. The CDR3 DNA reads TGCGCCAGCAGCTTGGACGTGGTCGGGAGTGCCAACACCATATATTTT. Translated, it gives CASSLDVVGSANTIYF.

By proportion, this clonotype is medium-sized. CDR3 loop: CASSGWGGRQSNYGYTF. As DNA, the CDR3 is TGCGCCAGCAGTGGTTGGGGGGGCCGCCAATCCAACTATGGCTACACCTTC. V and J are TRBV5-1 and TRBJ1-2; possibly TRBD1 for D (6 bases). The CDR3 spans 17 residues. Germline assignment: CDR1 SGHRS and CDR2 YFSETQ. V gave up 5 bases and J gave up 2 bases, with 22 bases separating them.

In its sample, this clonotype was seen many times. V and J are TRBV5-5 and TRBJ2-2; tentative D call: TRBD1 (6 bases). CDR3 length: 18 residues. Germline V CDR1 and CDR2: SGHKS, YYEKEE (reference sequence). Trimming took off 4 bases at V and 6 bases at J, with 25 bases between the two ends. This CDR3 reads CASSLTKQGPLGSGELFF. CDR3 coding DNA: TGTGCCAGCAGCCTAACCAAACAGGGACCCCTAGGTTCCGGGGAGCTGTTTTTT.

The rearrangement joins TRBV4-2 to TRBJ1-4, with 8 nucleotides matching TRBD1. The CDR3 is 15 residues long. CDR1 is LGHNA and CDR2 is YNFKEQ in the germline V gene. With 3 bases clipped from V and 4 bases from J, the junction kept 4 bases outside the gene matches. DNA for the CDR3: TGTGCCAGCAGCCAGGGGACAGGCGTTAATGAAAAACTGTTTTTT. Amino acid sequence: CASSQGTGVNEKLFF.

This clonotype was seen at least ten times. J is TRBJ1-3 and V is TRBV5-5, with 9 bases lining up with TRBD1. The V gene's germline CDR1 is SGHKS and CDR2 YYEKEE (reference sequence). After removal of 5 bases from V and 3 bases from J, the junction contained 3 bases not matched to a gene. The CDR3 contains 14 residues. In DNA form, the CDR3 reads TGTGCCAGCAGTTCGACAGGGGGTGGAAACACCATATATTTT. Its protein is CASSSTGGGNTIYF.

This clonotype rates as medium-sized (0.01 to 0.1%). The rearrangement joins TRBV20-1 to TRBJ1-2, with 9 bases fitting TRBD1. CDR1 and CDR2 from the germline V gene are DFQATT and SNEGSKA (reference sequence). V trimming: 4 bases; J trimming: 4 bases; junction bases outside the gene matches: 10. The CDR3 runs to 15 residues. CDR3 sequence: CSATDPGQGSYGYTF. The CDR3 DNA sequence: TGCAGTGCTACCGACCCGGGACAGGGTAGCTATGGCTACACCTTC.

This clonotype was seen at least ten times. The J gene is TRBJ2-3, the V gene TRBV20-1; 10 bases map to TRBD2. This CDR3 has 16 amino acids. The ends lost 3 bases at V and 0 bases at J; junction bases unmatched: 6. CDR1 and CDR2 (germline): DFQATT, SNEGSKA (reference sequence). CDR3 bases: TGCAGTGCTAGGGTAGCGGGGGGCCCTAGCACAGATACGCAGTATTTT. Amino acid sequence: CSARVAGGPSTDTQYF.

This clonotype was seen at least ten times. The rearrangement uses TRBV5-1 and TRBJ2-2; D might be TRBD1 (6 bases). V dropped 0 bases and J dropped 5 bases, with 14 bases sitting between them. Germline V gene lookup returns CDR1 SGHRS and CDR2 YFSETQ. This CDR3 is built from 16 residues. CDR3 protein: CASSLAWGQRTGELFF. Written as DNA, the CDR3 is TGCGCCAGCAGCTTGGCTTGGGGGCAAAGGACCGGGGAGCTGTTTTTT.

This clonotype has at least ten counts. This sequence joins TRBV5-1 and TRBJ2-1, with D maybe TRBD2 (5 bases). V gave up 2 bases and J gave up 8 bases, with 17 bases separating them. This CDR3 contains 15 residues. Germline V gene sequence: CDR1 SGHRS, CDR2 YFSETQ. The CDR3 region is CASSFAGPSPDEQFF. DNA of the CDR3: TGCGCCAGCAGCTTTGCGGGCCCATCACCCGATGAGCAGTTCTTC.

This clonotype was seen ten or more times. V and J are TRBV4-2 and TRBJ2-7, with 10 bases lining up with TRBD2. CDR1 is LGHNA, CDR2 YNFKEQ, per germline. CDR3 length equals 15 residues. With V trimmed by 1 base and J by 2 bases, 2 bases remained unmatched. The CDR3 sequence: CASSQGTSGTYEQYF. CDR3 DNA: TGTGCCAGCAGCCAAGGAACTAGCGGGACCTACGAGCAGTACTTC.

This clonotype showed up just a few times. The chain carries TRBV24-1 and TRBJ2-3, with 8 bases aligning to TRBD2. J lost 1 base, V lost 2 bases, and 10 bases had no gene match. Looked up from germline, CDR1 is KGHDR and CDR2 is SFDVKD. The CDR3 is 18 amino acids. The DNA for the CDR3 is TGTGCCACCAGTGATTGGACCCTCTCGCGGGGGGGCACAGATACGCAGTATTTT. Residues: CATSDWTLSRGGTDTQYF.

A single count supports this clonotype. The chain is built from TRBV5-1 and TRBJ2-7; tentatively, D is TRBD1 or TRBD2 (6 bases each). The CDR3 totals 15 residues. The germline CDR1 and CDR2 sequences are SGHRS and YFSETQ. Trimming took off 3 bases at V and 1 base at J, with 14 bases between the two ends. The CDR3 coding sequence is TGCGCCAGCAGCTCGGGGGCCACTGAGTCCTACGAGCAGTACTTC. Translation: CASSSGATESYEQYF.

This clonotype was counted at least ten times. This chain connects TRBV11-3 to TRBJ1-1; D is undetermined. Germline V lookup: CDR1 SGHNT, CDR2 YENEEA. The length of the CDR3 is 16 residues. V shed 0 bases and J shed 4 bases, with 15 bases lying between them. CDR3 sequence: CASSLDRIGRFTEAFF. The CDR3 region has the DNA TGTGCCAGCAGCTTAGATAGAATTGGAAGGTTCACTGAAGCTTTCTTT.

This clonotype was counted at least ten times. This chain links TRBV5-1 with TRBJ2-5; the D gene is possibly TRBD1 (5 bases). CDR1 is SGHRS, CDR2 YFSETQ, per germline. CDR3 length: 13 residues. Trimming removed 0 bases at V and 10 bases at J, with 13 bases between. CDR3 sequence: CASSLEWVQGQYF. CDR3 in DNA: TGCGCCAGCAGCTTGGAATGGGTCCAGGGCCAGTACTTC.

There are many counts of this clonotype. The chain combines TRBV20-1 with TRBJ2-3; 11 bases agree with TRBD2. The V and J ends lost 5 bases and 7 bases, in that order; junction bases with no gene match: 14. The V gene's germline CDR1 is DFQATT and CDR2 SNEGSKA (reference sequence). This CDR3 has 16 residues. CDR3 residues: CSAESVGLAGGNTQYF. In nucleotides, the CDR3 is TGCAGTGCTGAGTCAGTCGGGCTAGCGGGGGGCAATACGCAGTATTTT.

This clonotype was recorded many times. The chain has TRBV29-1 and TRBJ1-3, with TRBD1 identical over 10 bases. The germline CDR1 and CDR2 sequences are SQVTM and ANQGSEA. CDR3 length equals 13 residues. Written as DNA, the CDR3 is TGCGGGGGACAGGGGAGTTCTGGAAACACCATATATTTT. This encodes CGGQGSSGNTIYF.

This clonotype was detected ten times or more. The chain has TRBV6-5 and TRBJ2-7; unclear D gene. There are 11 residues in the CDR3. The V gene lost 6 bases and the J gene lost 2 bases, with 5 bases spanning the gap. Germline values: CDR1 MNHEY, CDR2 SVGAGI. DNA of the CDR3: TGTGCCAGCAGCAATGCCTACGAGCAGTACTTC. Its translation: CASSNAYEQYF.